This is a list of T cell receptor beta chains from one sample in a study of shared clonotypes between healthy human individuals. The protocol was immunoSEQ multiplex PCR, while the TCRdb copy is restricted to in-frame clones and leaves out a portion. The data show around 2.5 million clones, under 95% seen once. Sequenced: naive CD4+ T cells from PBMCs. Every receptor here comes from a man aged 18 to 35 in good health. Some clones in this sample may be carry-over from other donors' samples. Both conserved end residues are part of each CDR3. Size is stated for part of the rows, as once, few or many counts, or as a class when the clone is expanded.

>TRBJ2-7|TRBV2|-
CASSVDRGGYEQYF
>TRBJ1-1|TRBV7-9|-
CASSLLGGARTAAEAFF
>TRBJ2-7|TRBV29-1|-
CSVGRTGAYYEQYF
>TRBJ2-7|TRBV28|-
CASSLAPGDRVWYF
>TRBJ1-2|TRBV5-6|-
CASTYTGGGYGYTF
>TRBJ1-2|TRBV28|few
CASSQASYGYTF
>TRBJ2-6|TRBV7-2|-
CASSLERSGANVLTF
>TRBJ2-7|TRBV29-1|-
CSVESPGSYEQYF
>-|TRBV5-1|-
CASSLRTATYEQYF
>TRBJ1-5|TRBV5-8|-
CASSLTEGSGFYGNQPQHF
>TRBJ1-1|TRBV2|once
CASSARPAGAFF
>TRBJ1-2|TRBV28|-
CASDQLGVAKEFGYTF
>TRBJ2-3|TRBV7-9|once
CASSYLASSSTDTQYF
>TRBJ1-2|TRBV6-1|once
CASSVTGGVDYTF
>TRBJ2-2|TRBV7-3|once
CASSLEGYTGELFF
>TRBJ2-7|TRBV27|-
CASSLFYEQYF
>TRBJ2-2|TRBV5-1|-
CASSVSTGDGTGELFF
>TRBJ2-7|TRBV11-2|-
CASSSRDRAYEQYF
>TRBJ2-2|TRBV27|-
CASNRGDSWDTGELFF
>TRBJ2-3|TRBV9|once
CASSLLGGRGADTQYF
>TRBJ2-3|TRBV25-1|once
CASTSDREPSSTDTQYF
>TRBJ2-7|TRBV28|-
CASSPSDRSYEQYF
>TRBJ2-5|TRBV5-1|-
CASSPGSGETQYF
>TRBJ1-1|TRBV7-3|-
CASSPLTGVNTEAFF
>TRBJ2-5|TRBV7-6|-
CASSLVGASGETQYF
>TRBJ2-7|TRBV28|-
CASRETGTIRISEQYF
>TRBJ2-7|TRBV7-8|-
CASSLGTGTPYEQYF
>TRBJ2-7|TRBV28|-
CASSSSGTGNSYEQYF
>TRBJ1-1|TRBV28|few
CASRATENEAFF
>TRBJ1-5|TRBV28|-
CASRRDTTNQPQHF
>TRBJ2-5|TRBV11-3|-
CASSLGHFQETQYF
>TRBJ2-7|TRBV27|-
CASSLSPEAYEQYF
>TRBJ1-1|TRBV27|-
CASRKGGQGVFVTEAFF
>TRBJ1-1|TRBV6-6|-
CASTNRLNTEAFF
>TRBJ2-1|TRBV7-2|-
CASSRTSGNSNEQFF
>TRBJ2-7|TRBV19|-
CASSMGFEIPEQYF
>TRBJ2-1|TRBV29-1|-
CSVGGGSSYNEQFF
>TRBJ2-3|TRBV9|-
CASSVVGQGTDTQYF
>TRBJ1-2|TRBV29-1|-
CSFNRVIYGYTF
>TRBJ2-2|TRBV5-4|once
CASSRQAVNTGELFF
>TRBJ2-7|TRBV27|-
CASSNGLPYEQYF
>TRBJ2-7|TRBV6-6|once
CASSRLAEGPYEQYF
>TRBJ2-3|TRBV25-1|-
CASSSTSGRALDLGTQYF
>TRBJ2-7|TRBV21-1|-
CASSKSGTGECPYEQYF
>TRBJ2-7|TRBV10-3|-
CAISEQRGVNYEQYF